These 15 T cell receptor beta chains were all obtained from the same sample, sequenced in a study of naive and memory T cell subsets. Treatment given: skin biopsy from PPD injection site in Mantoux-positive individual. An oligonucleotide containing a UMI was ligated to the 3' end of TCR cDNA. Ligated cDNA underwent four rounds of PCR with nested alpha and beta constant region primers and SP2. TCRdb re-called the UMI-ligation and nested PCR reads through MiXCR, storing one row per CDR3 protein. The data show 20,000 to 25,000 distinct CDR3 sequences, about 6% seen once. The material sequenced was skin, taken from a tuberculin skin test site. These receptors came from an adult in good health.

This clonotype was counted only a few times. The gene calls are TRBV19 and TRBJ2-1; TRBD1 matches 8 bases. CDR1 is LNHDA and CDR2 is SQIVND in the germline V gene (reference sequence). The CDR3 consists of 14 residues. V dropped 6 bases and J dropped 4; count of bases not matched to a gene: 5. CDR3 in DNA: TGTGCCAGTAGCATTGGGACAGGTTACAATGAGCAGTTCTTC. This gives the protein CASSIGTGYNEQFF.

Within the sample, this clonotype is medium-sized (0.01 to 0.1%). This chain joins TRBV3-1 and TRBJ2-1; the match to TRBD2 covers 14 bases. Germline assignment: CDR1 LGHDT and CDR2 YNNKEL (reference sequence). This CDR3 is 16 amino acids long. Unmatched junction bases numbered 8, after V lost 7 bases and J lost 6 bases. The CDR3 DNA reads as TGTGCCAGCACCCGGGGACTAGCGGGAGACTCCAATGAGCAGTTCTTC. Translated, it gives CASTRGLAGDSNEQFF.

This clonotype was recorded at least ten times. The chain couples TRBV29-1 to TRBJ1-3, with unresolved D. The V and J ends lost 7 bases and 0 bases respectively, with 7 bases between them. Germline assignment: CDR1 SQVTM and CDR2 ANQGSEA. This CDR3 contains 12 residues. CDR3 region: CSGGSSGNTIYF. CDR3 bases: TGCAGCGGCGGCAGCTCTGGAAACACCATATATTTT.

This clonotype is medium-sized within its sample. The rearrangement links TRBV3-1 to TRBJ2-1, with a possible D match to TRBD2 (6 bases). Germline CDR1 and CDR2: LGHDT and YNNKEL (reference sequence). Trimming pared 6 bases from V and 4 bases from J, leaving 22 bases between. This CDR3 is built from 17 residues. In nucleotides, the CDR3 is TGTGCCAGCAGTCCGTTGGGGATCCGGGGGTTATACAATGAGCAGTTCTTC. This codes for CASSPLGIRGLYNEQFF.

This clonotype is labeled as medium-sized. This chain joins TRBV12-3 or TRBV12-4 and TRBJ2-2; D is unresolved. Deletions cut 3 bases from V and 0 bases from J, with 11 bases between. This CDR3 has 16 amino acids. This CDR3 is CASSFSPSTNTGELFF. The CDR3 DNA is TGTGCCAGCAGTTTCTCCCCTTCCACGAACACCGGGGAGCTGTTTTTT.

This clonotype was detected ten times or more. The chain couples TRBV4-1 to TRBJ2-7, with 11 nucleotides matching TRBD2. The J segment lost 4 bases and the V segment lost 1 base, leaving 3 bases of the junction unmatched. The CDR3 is 15 residues long. The V gene's germline CDR1 is MGHRA and CDR2 YSYEKL. CDR3 DNA: TGCGCCAGCAGCCAAGTATTAGCGGGAGGGTACGAGCAGTACTTC. Its translation: CASSQVLAGGYEQYF.

This clonotype was observed many times. Sequence at one end of the junction differs from germline and may be a read error. The genes are TRBV2 and TRBJ2-1; 11 nucleotides agree with TRBD2. Germline V gene lookup returns CDR1 SNHLY and CDR2 FYNNEI. The CDR3 covers 16 residues. CDR3: CASREGSGRAQNEQFF. In nucleotides, the CDR3 is TGTGCCAGCAGAGAAGGTAGCGGGAGGGCCCAGAATGAGCAGTTCTTC.

This clonotype was seen more than once but under ten times. The rearrangement uses TRBV19 and TRBJ1-1; D gene uncertain. CDR3 size: 14 residues. Germline loops: CDR1 LNHDA, CDR2 SQIVND (reference sequence). Trimming shortened V by 5 bases and J by 0 bases, and 10 bases separated the two germline ends. In nucleotides, the CDR3 is TGTGCCAGTAGTTCCGACCGCTTGAACACTGAAGCTTTCTTT. Translating it yields CASSSDRLNTEAFF.

This clonotype was observed a handful of times. The chain employs TRBV28 and TRBJ1-2; D is unresolved. Germline V gives CDR1 MDHEN, CDR2 SYDVKM. The CDR3 loop spans 13 amino acids. Trimming left V 2 bases short and J 5 bases short, with 9 bases between. DNA of the CDR3: TGTGCCAGCAGTTTAATCAGCCCGTATGGCTACACCTTC. Translation: CASSLISPYGYTF.

This clonotype occurred many times. The chain couples TRBV19 to TRBJ2-7; TRBD2 aligns across 8 bases. Trimming took 5 bases from V and 3 from J; bases not matched to a gene: 9. Looked up from germline, CDR1 is LNHDA and CDR2 is SQIVND (reference sequence). This CDR3 contains 15 residues. CDR3 loop: CASSSGLAGSYEQYF. For the CDR3, the DNA is TGTGCCAGTAGTTCCGGACTAGCCGGAAGCTACGAGCAGTACTTC. The complete variable domain, with remaining parts taken from reference TRBV19 and TRBJ2-7, reads DGGITQSPKYLFRKEGQNVTLSCEQNLNHDAMYWYRQDPGQGLRLIYYSQIVNDFQKGDIAEGYSVSREKKESFPLTVTSAQKNPTAFYLCASSSGLAGSYEQYFGPGTRLTVT.

The table lists this clonotype with many counts. The chain is built from TRBV29-1 and TRBJ2-3, with 7 bases aligning to TRBD2. This CDR3 has 15 amino acids. Germline CDR1 is SQVTM and CDR2 is ANQGSEA. V lost 3 bases and J lost 3; bases outside the gene matches: 9. DNA of the CDR3: TGCAGCGTTGACCCATCGGGGGGAGGAACAGATACGCAGTATTTT. Protein: CSVDPSGGGTDTQYF.

In its sample, this clonotype was seen a few times. The J gene is TRBJ2-5, the V gene TRBV28, with TRBD2 matching over 12 bases. The germline V gene encodes CDR1 MDHEN and CDR2 SYDVKM. The ends lost 2 bases at V and 6 bases at J; junction bases unmatched: 7. CDR3 length: 16 residues. In nucleotides, the CDR3 is TGTGCCAGCAGTTTAGGCGCTAGCGGGAGGGGGAAGACCCAGTACTTC. Residues: CASSLGASGRGKTQYF.

CDR3 region: CASSPGSVSTDTQYF. Here the CDR3 DNA reads TGTGCCAGCAGCCCCGGTTCGGTCAGCACAGATACGCAGTATTTT. The genes are TRBV9 and TRBJ2-3; D is undetermined. Trimming shortened V by 4 bases and J by 0 bases, and 12 bases separated the two germline ends. The CDR3 is 15 amino acids. Germline V gene sequence: CDR1 SGDLS, CDR2 YYNGEE.

This chain uses TRBV11-2 with TRBJ2-4; no reliable D call. V lost 4 bases and J lost 0, with 10 bases in between. The CDR3 is 15 residues long. CDR1 and CDR2 (germline): SGHAT, FQNNGV. DNA of the CDR3: TGTGCCAGCAGCTCCCCCCTTTTAGCCAAAAACATTCAGTACTTC. Amino acid sequence: CASSSPLLAKNIQYF.

In this sample, this clonotype turned up many times. V gene TRBV20-1 combines with J gene TRBJ2-7; 9 bases line up with TRBD2. V shed 5 bases and J 1 base; nucleotides not matched to a gene: 3. The CDR3 runs 13 residues. CDR1 DFQATT and CDR2 SNEGSKA come from the germline V gene (reference sequence). The CDR3 region is CSALAGESYEQYF. CDR3 in DNA: TGCAGTGCTTTAGCGGGGGAGTCCTACGAGCAGTACTTC.